The clone carrying this T cell receptor beta chain was counted once. Its antigen is still unknown. Clones were sequenced by immunoSEQ multiplex PCR, and TCRdb holds only the in-frame ones, with some missing. The sample shows 120,000 or so clones, 80% to 90% of them seen only once. The germline V gene encodes CDR1 MNHEY and CDR2 SVGAGI. The CDR3 consists of 13 residues. The data derive from a study of cytomegalovirus exposure and HLA in healthy donors. Study outcomes and limitations: Rare TCR sequences dominated, though some public TCRs recurred in many donors.

The clonotype was recovered from a woman younger than 35 in good health and CMV-seronegative. The chain couples TRBV6-5 to TRBJ1-1; D ambiguous. The sample consisted of PBMCs. DNA of the CDR3: TGTGCTACCCGGGAGCACCCGTCGAGGGAAGCTTTCTTT. It yields the protein CATREHPSREAFF.